Included here is one T cell receptor beta chain sequence, with context. Its antigen remains undetermined. The record has no base qualities; no much larger clone is one base away. TCRbeta CDR3 regions were amplified from genomic DNA by means of the immunoSEQ Assay, a bias-controlled multiplex PCR. The paper's data handling went like this. Nucleated cell counts per sample were estimated from amplification of reference gene primers within the assay. Sequence reads were collapsed and filtered to measure the absolute abundance of every unique TCRbeta CDR3 rearrangement. For each sample, productive Simpson clonality was calculated by taking the square root of Simpson's diversity index across productive rearrangements. TCRdb provides this immuneACCESS table in a form limited to in-frame rearrangements. Some clones are lacking; in checked studies, under half of them reflect an unresolved V gene, and why the rest are absent is not known. For V, J and clone size, that table is used; D and trimming come from the DNA. This sample lists approximately 230,000 clones; roughly 82% were detected once. Nearly 5% of the sample is held by the ten biggest clonotypes.

Whole blood was collected in K2EDTA tubes by collaborating institutions according to the institutions' own protocols. For TCRbeta analysis, collaborators shipped samples in one of three forms: frozen whole blood, isolated PBMCs, or DNA extracted from either of those sample types. This specimen belongs to a study of blood T cell repertoires in COVID-19 (dated by TCRdb to about 2020). Study-level background: Collaborator samples came from the United States, Italy and Spain and covered acute and convalescent phases of COVID-19. The material from the prospective study consisted of cDNA or gDNA derived from T cells, B-cell-depleted T cells, or PBMCs. Subjects who had been exposed to COVID-19, were actively infected with it, or had recovered from it provided the deeply sampled blood TCRbeta repertoires that made up the dataset. The repertoires were released in a freely available public database intended as a resource for research on the immune response to SARS-CoV-2. Samples were obtained from the ongoing ImmuneRACE study (first 160 participants) and from 1,254 subjects provided by 6 global collaborators. Nearly every sample came with metadata listing a de-identified subject ID, COVID-19 status, age in years and sex. Where HLA class I and class II types were available, the types were taken from metadata supplied by the sample provider, not from assay-based typing. Overall study outcomes, separate from this receptor: How much clinical and demographic metadata was included differed by source and by participant, and the metadata was provided uncurated.

Trimming leaves V shorter by 4 bases and J shorter by 3 bases, with the junction holding 2 bases beyond the gene matches. From its cysteine to its phenylalanine, the CDR3 spans 13 amino acids. Only CDR3 DNA is held: 39 bases, read in frame from base 1. In the germline V gene (reference sequence), CDR1 corresponds to GTSNPN and CDR2 to SVGIG. This sequence uses TRBV30 and TRBJ2-1; 8 middle bases align to TRBD2. This clonotype originated in a woman older than 75 with active or convalescent COVID-19. The sequenced material came from peripheral blood. The bases are TGTGCCTGGACTAGCGGGTTCTACAATGAGCAGTTCTTC. Its translation reads: CAWTSGFYNEQFF.